Many counts were recorded for the clone carrying this T cell receptor beta chain. Just one base apart from a much larger clone, this may be a read error. TCRdb re-called the PCR reads via MiXCR. Of more than 5,500 clones detected, over 15% appear once; the ten largest clones hold approximately 25%. The data originate from a study of metastatic and nonmetastatic thyroid tumors. Thyroid surgery had not been preceded by any treatment in any patient. The CDR3 length is 12 residues. CDR1 and CDR2 (germline): DFQATT, SNEGSKA (reference sequence). The sequence was obtained from a male donor with papillary thyroid cancer or a benign thyroid nodule (not recorded which). Some clones in this sample may be carry-over from other donors' samples. The chain couples TRBV20-1 to TRBJ2-1; D gene unclear. Sample: adjacent normal tissue. CDR3 in DNA: TGCAGTGCTAGATACCCTTTATTTGAGCAGTCCTTC. Translating gives CSARYPLFEQSF.